The 5 T cell receptor beta chains below were found in one sample sequenced in a study of blood T cells in healthy people across ages. The use of a sample-barcoded 5' primer and a J-beta primer mix characterized a second PCR of roughly 7 to 12 cycles. TCRdb re-called the 5' RACE reads with MiXCR, one entry per CDR3 protein. This sample has about 600,000 distinct CDR3 sequences, with less than 60% found just once. The material sequenced was blood. The receptors stem from a man at least 80 years old in good health.

This clonotype has a count of ten or more. The chain is built from TRBV7-9 and TRBJ1-2; D gene unclear. Per the germline V gene, CDR1 is SEHNR and CDR2 is FQNEAQ (reference sequence). V lost 5 bases to trimming and J lost 4 bases, with 8 bases between them. This CDR3 contains 12 residues. The CDR3 coding sequence is TGTGCCAGCAGCCCGAGTGGCTATGGCTACACCTTC. It translates to CASSPSGYGYTF.

The chain is built from TRBV7-2 and TRBJ2-3, with D perhaps given as TRBD1 or TRBD2 (6 bases each). Germline assignment: CDR1 SGHTA and CDR2 FQGNSA. This CDR3 has 14 amino acids. Trimming removed 5 bases at V and 6 bases at J, with 15 bases between. The CDR3 here is CASSQRGAGDTQYF. CDR3 nucleotides: TGTGCCAGCAGCCAAAGGGGGGCGGGGGATACGCAGTATTTT.

V is TRBV6-6 and J is TRBJ1-6, with 10 bases matching TRBD1. Germline CDR1 and CDR2: MNHNY and SVGAGI (reference sequence). The CDR3 totals 15 residues. Unmatched junction bases numbered 6, after V lost 8 bases and J lost 5 bases. DNA for the CDR3: TGTGCCAGCGTCCGGGACAGGGGAGATAATTCACCCCTCCACTTT. Translation: CASVRDRGDNSPLHF.

This clonotype was seen many times. The chain has TRBV29-1 and TRBJ2-5, with 7 bases that match TRBD2. This CDR3 contains 15 residues. Germline loops: CDR1 SQVTM, CDR2 ANQGSEA. Trimming removed 1 base from V and 6 bases from J; junction bases left unmatched: 11. CDR3 sequence: CSVEGAGLRGQTQYF. The CDR3 DNA reads TGCAGCGTTGAAGGTGCGGGACTACGCGGCCAGACCCAGTACTTC. Full variable domain (missing parts from reference TRBV29-1 and TRBJ2-5): SAVISQKPSRDICQRGTSLTIQCQVDSQVTMMFWYRQQPGQSLTLIATANQGSEATYESGFVIDKFPISRPNLTFSTLTVSNMSPEDSSIYLCSVEGAGLRGQTQYFGPGTRLLVL.

CDR3 sequence (DNA): TGTGCCAGCAGCCGTGGGACTAGCGGTCCTTCCTACGAGCAGTACTTC. It yields the protein CASSRGTSGPSYEQYF. The chain combines TRBV7-2 with TRBJ2-7; TRBD2 matches at 11 bases. The V gene's germline CDR1 is SGHTA and CDR2 FQGNSA. This CDR3 is built from 16 residues. V trimming: 5 bases; J trimming: 1 base; junction bases outside the gene matches: 7.